This T cell receptor beta chain is drawn from a study of CD8 T cells in Susac syndrome. Random hexamers were used to reverse transcribe an amount of about 0.45 to 1 ug RNA. From the immunoSEQ multiplex PCR reads, TCRdb called clonotypes with MiXCR, one entry per CDR3 protein. In the table there are approximately 270,000 distinct CDR3 sequences, around 95% of which are singletons. The patients serving as multiple sclerosis controls were treatment-naive. They had stable or active relapsing-remitting disease and fulfilled revised McDonald criteria. The CD8+ and CD4+ T cells were negatively isolated, with the TEMRA cells enriched by FACS. The CDR3 sequence is 14 residues long. The germline V gene encodes CDR1 LGHDT and CDR2 YNNKEL (reference sequence). The V gene end was trimmed by 1 base and the J gene end by 5 bases; junction bases not matched to a gene: 4.

The rearrangement joins TRBV3-1 to TRBJ2-5, with 7 bases aligning to TRBD1. The TCR sequence derives from a human donor with multiple sclerosis. Input material: CD4+ T cells from PBMCs. The CDR3 DNA follows: TGTGCCAGCAGCCAAGGAGGGGGCGTGGAGACCCAGTACTTC. Residues: CASSQGGGVETQYF.